The T cell receptor beta chain described here comes from a study of blood T cell repertoires in COVID-19. TCRdb's copy holds only in-frame clones and misses some; the assay was immunoSEQ multiplex PCR. The sample consists of 200,000 to 300,000 clones, 88% of them appearing once. Germline V gene lookup returns CDR1 SGHDT and CDR2 YYEEEE. The CDR3 loop spans 14 amino acids. The V end was cut by 5 bases, the J end by 10 bases, with 19 bases between. Source material: peripheral blood. This chain uses TRBV5-6 with TRBJ2-1; possibly TRBD1 for D (6 bases). The sequence was obtained from a woman younger than 45 with acute or convalescent COVID-19. The CDR3 DNA follows: TGTGCCAGCAGGGTACAGGGATCACTATGGGAGCAGTTCTTC. Protein: CASRVQGSLWEQFF.